Each of the 7 T cell receptor beta chains below was sequenced from the same sample in a study of Ad26.COV2.S vaccination and SARS-CoV-2 variants. The assay was immunoSEQ multiplex PCR, and TCRdb's table has in-frame clones only and misses some. The sample has 300,000 to 350,000 clones, roughly 90% seen once. Noted treatment: roughly 18 received Ad26.COV2.S at low or high dose, single or two shots; 5 received placebo; per-sample allocation not given. Sampling happened 63 days after the first vaccine or placebo injection. The specimen was peripheral blood, collected in a trial of Ad26.COV2.S vaccine versus placebo. These receptors came from a person aged 18-65 years who received the Ad26.COV2.S COVID-19 vaccine or a placebo.

The gene calls are TRBV28 and TRBJ1-4; TRBD1 aligns across 10 bases. Germline CDR1 reads MDHEN; CDR2 reads SYDVKM. J was trimmed by 7 bases and V by 4 bases; bases with no gene match: 3. CDR3 length: 14 residues. CDR3 sequence (DNA): TGTGCCAGCAGTTACCGACAGGGGGCTGAAAAACTGTTTTTT. As protein: CASSYRQGAEKLFF. The full variable domain, in which reference TRBV28 and TRBJ1-4 provide the parts outside the CDR3, is DVKVTQSSRYLVKRTGEKVFLECVQDMDHENMFWYRQDPGLGLRLIYFSYDVKMKEKGDIPEGYSVSREKKERFSLILESASTNQTSMYLCASSYRQGAEKLFFGSGTQLSVL.

The chain combines TRBV21-1 with TRBJ1-1. TRBV21-1 is a documented pseudogene. CDR3 length: 17 residues. The CDR3 DNA sequence: TGTGCCAGCAGCAAAGAGCAAAAGGGGAGAGAGAACACTGAAGCTTTCTTT. Its protein product is CASSKEQKGRENTEAFF.

The V and J genes are TRBV24-1 and TRBJ1-5; D may be TRBD1 (5 bases). CDR3 length: 14 amino acids. V lost 2 bases, J lost 5 bases, and 9 bases lay in between. Germline values: CDR1 KGHDR, CDR2 SFDVKD. The CDR3 region is CATSDSEGYQPQHF. Here the CDR3 DNA reads TGTGCCACCAGTGATTCGGAGGGGTATCAGCCCCAGCATTTT.

CDR3 sequence (DNA): TGCGCCAGCAGCCTCCTTGAGGCAGGTCTTAACTATGGCTACACCTTC. This gives the protein CASSLLEAGLNYGYTF. The chain is built from TRBV5-1 and TRBJ1-2, with unresolved D. Germline V lookup: CDR1 SGHRS, CDR2 YFSETQ. V lost 4 bases, J lost 1 base, and 17 bases lay in between. The CDR3 runs to 16 residues.

V is TRBV10-2 and J is TRBJ2-1; 10 nucleotides line up with TRBD2. V gave up 6 bases and J gave up 9 bases; unmatched junction bases: 11. Germline V gene lookup returns CDR1 WSHSY and CDR2 SAAADI. The CDR3 extends over 15 amino acids. The DNA for the CDR3 is TGCGCCAGCAGCCAGGGGGCTAGCGGGAGTGGTGAGCAGTTCTTC. Protein sequence: CASSQGASGSGEQFF.

The chain employs TRBV29-1 and TRBJ1-1; D not resolved. The germline CDR1 and CDR2 sequences are SQVTM and ANQGSEA. V lost 4 bases and J lost 6, with 18 bases in between. The CDR3 length is 14 residues. CDR3 bases: TGCAGCGTTGCCACCGAATGGGGTCTCGCTGAAGCTTTCTTT. This codes for CSVATEWGLAEAFF.

This chain links TRBV4-2 with TRBJ2-3, with TRBD2 identical over 8 bases. Germline assignment: CDR1 LGHNA and CDR2 YNFKEQ. The J segment lost 4 bases and the V segment lost 4 bases, leaving 7 bases of the junction unmatched. The CDR3 is 15 amino acids. DNA for the CDR3: TGTGCCAGCAGCCCCGGGGGGGGCGTTTCAGATACGCAGTATTTT. Residues: CASSPGGGVSDTQYF.